The clone carrying this TCR beta chain was recorded at least ten times. The antigen is undetermined. V dropped 7 bases and J dropped 1; count of bases not matched to a gene: 4. The CDR3 consists of 14 residues. Looked up from germline, CDR1 is SNHLY and CDR2 is FYNNEI. This entry belongs to a study of Graves' ophthalmopathy and Graves' hyperthyroidism. Uncontrolled infections, pregnancy, lactation or other autoimmune diseases led to patient exclusion. Beta-chain TCR CDR3 regions were amplified from RNA transcripts. HTBI primers primed a first-round RT-PCR, and a second-round multiplex PCR followed. TCRdb reanalysed the multiplex PCR reads using MiXCR and keeps one entry per CDR3 protein. The data contain 600,000 to 950,000 distinct CDR3 sequences, roughly 41% of them seen just once; the ten biggest clones take up roughly 45%. Findings and limits, study-wide: Most expanded clonotypes in thyroid above 0.001 frequency also showed up in blood.

The sequence derives from an adult man with Graves' ophthalmopathy. The chain uses TRBV2 and TRBJ2-7, with TRBD1 matching 10 bases. The specimen was peripheral blood. In DNA, the CDR3 is TGTGCCAGCACCAGACAGGGGGCATCCTACGAGCAGTACTTC. Protein: CASTRQGASYEQYF.